The clone carrying this T cell receptor (beta chain) occurred many times. Its antigen is not identified. This sample was taken from a study of molecular identifiers for immune sequencing clone quantification. Study results and limitations: Barcode sharing among identical TCR molecules could make large clones appear smaller.

A CD8+CD4-CCR7+CD45RA+ phenotype served as the sorting definition for naive CD8 T cells. The germline V gene has CDR1 MNHEY and CDR2 SMNVEV (reference sequence). V shed 5 bases and J 6 bases; nucleotides not matched to a gene: 7. This CDR3 region has 14 residues. The authors built bulk TCR libraries by previously described methods with listed TCR primers. Each CDR3 protein gets one entry after TCRdb re-called the PCR reads with MiXCR. The sample holds 79,000 or so distinct CDR3 sequences; roughly 25% are singletons and the top ten take about 0.73%. The specimen was naive CD8+ T cells from blood, with Jurkat cell RNA spiked in. Documented subset: FACS-sorted CD8+CD4-CCR7+CD45RA+ naive T cells. The source of this sequence is a human donor in good health. Some libraries in this study had Jurkat cell RNA spiked in. The gene calls are TRBV27 and TRBJ1-1; 9 bases map to TRBD1. In DNA form, the CDR3 reads TGTGCCAGCAGTGATTGGACAGGGGCGCCTGAAGCTTTCTTT. This sequence encodes CASSDWTGAPEAFF.